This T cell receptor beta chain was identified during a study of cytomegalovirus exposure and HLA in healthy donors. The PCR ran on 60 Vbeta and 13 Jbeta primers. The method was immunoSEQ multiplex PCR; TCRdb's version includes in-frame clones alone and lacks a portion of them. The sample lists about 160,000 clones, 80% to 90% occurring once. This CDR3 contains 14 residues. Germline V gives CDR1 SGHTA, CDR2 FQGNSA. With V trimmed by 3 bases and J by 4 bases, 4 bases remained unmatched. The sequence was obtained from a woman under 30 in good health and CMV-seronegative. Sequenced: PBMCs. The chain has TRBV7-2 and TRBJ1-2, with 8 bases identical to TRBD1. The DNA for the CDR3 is TGTGCCAGCAGCTTCGGACAGGGTAGCTATGGCTACACCTTC. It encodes CASSFGQGSYGYTF. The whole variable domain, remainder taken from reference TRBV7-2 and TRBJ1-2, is GAGVSQSPSNKVTEKGKDVELRCDPISGHTALYWYRQSLGQGLEFLIYFQGNSAPDKSGLPSDRFSAERTGGSVSTLTIQRTQQEDSAVYLCASSFGQGSYGYTFGSGTRLTVV.